Sequencing of this T cell receptor (beta chain) was carried out in a study of early T cells in non-severe SARS-CoV-2 infection. For the study at large: Sequenced bulk RNA came from whole blood that was unsorted, and chains were unpaired.

To note about this clonotype: As yet, its antigen is unknown.

The protocol attached unique molecular identifiers to individual cDNA molecules. Via MiXCR, TCRdb re-called the 5' RACE reads, giving one row per CDR3 protein. The sample contains around 60,000 distinct CDR3 sequences, roughly 18% of which appear only once. Findings and limits, study-wide: Database matching using VDJdb favored anti-spike CD8 responses, with private and CD4 specificities left missing.

This CDR3 is 13 amino acids long. Trimming took 6 bases from V and 5 from J, leaving 13 bases between them. From germline, CDR1 is MNHEY and CDR2 SVGAGI. Sequencing was performed on whole blood, taken at baseline. The chain couples TRBV6-5 to TRBJ1-1; possible D gene TRBD1, 6 bases. The sequence was collected from an adult who was a healthcare worker with PCR-confirmed SARS-CoV-2 infection or an uninfected control (not recorded which). This chain's CDR3 is CASSRSGVTEAFF. The CDR3 DNA follows: TGTGCCAGCAGCCGTTCAGGGGTTACTGAAGCTTTCTTT.